This T cell receptor beta chain was profiled in a study of T cells in Graves' hyperthyroidism and ophthalmopathy. Enrolled ophthalmopathy patients presented with a Clinical Activity Score of at least 3, a NOSPECS grade of at least 4, and disease duration under 3 months. Diagnoses were made from clinical symptoms, serum measures (thyroxine and TRAb), thyroid ultrasound and orbital computed tomography. Germline V gene lookup returns CDR1 SGHTA and CDR2 FQGTGA. V lost 8 bases and J lost 5, with 13 bases in between. CDR3 length: 13 residues. This clonotype was counted at least ten times. Amplification of TCR beta CDR3 regions used RNA as the template. The TCR CDR3 first-round RT-PCR relied on the HTBI primer set. In TCRdb, the multiplex PCR reads were re-called with MiXCR into one record per CDR3 protein. The sample has about 260,000 distinct CDR3 sequences; over 15% are singletons.

The genes are TRBV7-3 and TRBJ2-1; D is perhaps TRBD2 (5 bases). This receptor was obtained from a young woman with Graves' ophthalmopathy. Sequencing input: blood. DNA for the CDR3: TGTGCCAGCGGTCCCGGGCGGGACAATGAGCAGTTCTTC. It translates to CASGPGRDNEQFF.